A selection of T cell receptor beta chains follows, all from one sample in a study of identical twins. TCRdb analysed the 5' RACE reads with MiXCR anew, one entry per CDR3 protein. Among 450,000 or so distinct CDR3 sequences listed, about 14% were seen once. These same records also appear under a second study, on yellow fever vaccine responses in identical twins.

Sequencing used CD4+ T cells sorted from blood. The source of these receptors is a woman under 30 in good health. Both conserved end residues are trimmed from each CDR3. Fields, in order: V gene, CDR3 length, CDR3 protein.

v_gene: TRBV7-9; len: 14; CDR3aa: ATTFPRAPSTDTQY
v_gene: TRBV6-2/TRBV6-3; len: 13; CDR3aa: ATAARAQGAEKLF
v_gene: TRBV6-1; len: 11; CDR3aa: ASSSFGGQPQH
v_gene: TRBV29-1; len: 8; CDR3aa: SVEAPGYT
v_gene: TRBV7-2; len: 11; CDR3aa: ASSSPKSGEQY
v_gene: TRBV6-1; len: 13; CDR3aa: ASSPLWGIGETQY
v_gene: TRBV20-1; len: 13; CDR3aa: SALPTSGRADTQY
v_gene: TRBV7-9; len: 13; CDR3aa: ASSNIGGVDNEQF
v_gene: TRBV20-1; len: 13; CDR3aa: SARDPAGADTEAF
v_gene: TRBV23-1; len: 11; CDR3aa: ASSHQDIYEQY
v_gene: TRBV7-9; len: 13; CDR3aa: ASSPRVHRTDTQY
v_gene: TRBV20-1; len: 13; CDR3aa: SAPLSGASYNEQF
v_gene: TRBV7-8; len: 14; CDR3aa: ASSLGSGGAVETQY
v_gene: TRBV5-1; len: 11; CDR3aa: ASSTGGSETQY
v_gene: TRBV3-1; len: 15; CDR3aa: ASSQDPSGGPKNIQY
v_gene: TRBV10-3; len: 10; CDR3aa: AIRGTGDEQY
v_gene: TRBV2; len: 12; CDR3aa: ASTDIITTDTQY
v_gene: TRBV7-7; len: 13; CDR3aa: ASSIGLVGTDTQY
v_gene: TRBV4-3; len: 14; CDR3aa: ASSQDRLAGMETQY
v_gene: TRBV21-1; len: 14; CDR3aa: ASSKVVRTSPREQY
v_gene: TRBV5-4; len: 14; CDR3aa: ASSLEAGSAKNIQY
v_gene: TRBV20-1; len: 10; CDR3aa: SLLGGDDTQY
v_gene: TRBV3-1; len: 13; CDR3aa: ASSLLGGGADTQY
v_gene: TRBV7-2; len: 14; CDR3aa: ASSLGGDGSGNTIY
v_gene: TRBV12-3/TRBV12-4; len: 12; CDR3aa: ASSPRGQGAEQF
v_gene: TRBV25-1; len: 14; CDR3aa: ASSESGGQGNQPQH
v_gene: TRBV6-5; len: 13; CDR3aa: ASSYSAGENQPQH
v_gene: TRBV18; len: 13; CDR3aa: ASSPDTGVAGELF
v_gene: TRBV20-1; len: 13; CDR3aa: SALAGAGVINIQY
v_gene: TRBV5-1; len: 11; CDR3aa: ASSFQGGYEQY
v_gene: TRBV5-1; len: 13; CDR3aa: ASSSSGTGYNEQF
v_gene: TRBV29-1; len: 12; CDR3aa: SVGSGTGGEKLF
v_gene: TRBV7-9; len: 12; CDR3aa: ASSLQGGDTEAF
v_gene: TRBV5-1; len: 13; CDR3aa: ASSLGGVMNTEAF
v_gene: TRBV28; len: 10; CDR3aa: ATQSTYNEQF
v_gene: TRBV7-9; len: 12; CDR3aa: ASTPTSSYNEQF
v_gene: TRBV12-3/TRBV12-4; len: 9; CDR3aa: ASSLAAEQY
v_gene: TRBV20-1; len: 9; CDR3aa: SAGGADTQY
v_gene: TRBV12-3/TRBV12-4; len: 10; CDR3aa: ASSLWGKPQH
v_gene: TRBV5-1; len: 11; CDR3aa: ASALFRNTEAF
v_gene: TRBV9; len: 11; CDR3aa: ASSARQNSPLH
v_gene: TRBV5-1; len: 14; CDR3aa: ASSIAGTASYNEQF
v_gene: TRBV29-1; len: 12; CDR3aa: SVGSPPSYNEQF
v_gene: TRBV20-1; len: 14; CDR3aa: SARDGLGLYTDTQY
v_gene: TRBV6-5; len: 15; CDR3aa: ASSYSASGRWGDTQY
v_gene: TRBV28; len: 14; CDR3aa: ASSLPGQTNQETQY
v_gene: TRBV6-4; len: 13; CDR3aa: ASSGSKTGTYEQY
v_gene: TRBV24-1; len: 13; CDR3aa: ATSDSRVLQETQY
v_gene: TRBV6-1; len: 14; CDR3aa: ASLFSSDTNTGELF
v_gene: TRBV7-2; len: 13; CDR3aa: ASSLDGDGSYEQY
v_gene: TRBV2; len: 15; CDR3aa: ASSVRGAGANTGELF
v_gene: TRBV29-1; len: 11; CDR3aa: SVGLAGEGEQY
v_gene: TRBV5-1; len: 10; CDR3aa: ASSYRDTEAF
v_gene: TRBV5-6; len: 16; CDR3aa: ASSLVLNPNGHVGEQY